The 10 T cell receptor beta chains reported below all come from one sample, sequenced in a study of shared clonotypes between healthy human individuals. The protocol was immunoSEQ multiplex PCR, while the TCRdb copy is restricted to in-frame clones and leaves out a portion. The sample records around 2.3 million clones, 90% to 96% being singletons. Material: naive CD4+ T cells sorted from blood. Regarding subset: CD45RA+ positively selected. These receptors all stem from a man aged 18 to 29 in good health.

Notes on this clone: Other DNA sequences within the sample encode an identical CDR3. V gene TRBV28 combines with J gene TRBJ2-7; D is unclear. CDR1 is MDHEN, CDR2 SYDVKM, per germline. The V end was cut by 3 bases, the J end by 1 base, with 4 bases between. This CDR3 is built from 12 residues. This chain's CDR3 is CASSLVSYEQYF. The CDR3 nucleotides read TGTGCCAGCAGTTTGGTTTCCTACGAGCAGTACTTC. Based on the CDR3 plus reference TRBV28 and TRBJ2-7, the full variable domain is DVKVTQSSRYLVKRTGEKVFLECVQDMDHENMFWYRQDPGLGLRLIYFSYDVKMKEKGDIPEGYSVSREKKERFSLILESASTNQTSMYLCASSLVSYEQYFGPGTRLTVT.

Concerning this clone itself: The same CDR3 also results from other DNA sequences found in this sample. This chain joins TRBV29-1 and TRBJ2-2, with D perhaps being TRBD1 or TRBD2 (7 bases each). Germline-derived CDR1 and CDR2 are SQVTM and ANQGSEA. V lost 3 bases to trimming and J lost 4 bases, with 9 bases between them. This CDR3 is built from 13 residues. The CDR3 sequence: CSVDRGGTGELFF. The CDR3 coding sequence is TGCAGCGTTGACAGGGGGGGCACCGGGGAGCTGTTTTTT.

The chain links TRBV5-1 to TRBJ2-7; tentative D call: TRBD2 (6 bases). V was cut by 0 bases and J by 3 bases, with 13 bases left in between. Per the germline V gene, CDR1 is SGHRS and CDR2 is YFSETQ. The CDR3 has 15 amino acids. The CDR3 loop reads CASSLGSGGLYEQYF. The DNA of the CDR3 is TGCGCCAGCAGCTTGGGCAGTGGGGGACTCTACGAGCAGTACTTC.

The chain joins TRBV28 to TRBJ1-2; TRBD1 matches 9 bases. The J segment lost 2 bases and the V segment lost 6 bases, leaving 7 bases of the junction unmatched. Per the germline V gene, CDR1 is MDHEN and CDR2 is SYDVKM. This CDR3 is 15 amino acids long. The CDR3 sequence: CASRPGQGKNYGYTF. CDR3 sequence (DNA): TGTGCCAGCAGACCCGGACAGGGGAAAAACTATGGCTACACCTTC.

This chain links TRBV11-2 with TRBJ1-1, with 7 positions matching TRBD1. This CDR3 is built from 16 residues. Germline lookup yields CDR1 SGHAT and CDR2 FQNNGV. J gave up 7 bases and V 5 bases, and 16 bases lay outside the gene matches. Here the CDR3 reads CASSPGTAGGVGEAFF. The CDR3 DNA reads TGTGCCAGCAGCCCCGGGACAGCGGGTGGAGTAGGTGAAGCTTTCTTT.

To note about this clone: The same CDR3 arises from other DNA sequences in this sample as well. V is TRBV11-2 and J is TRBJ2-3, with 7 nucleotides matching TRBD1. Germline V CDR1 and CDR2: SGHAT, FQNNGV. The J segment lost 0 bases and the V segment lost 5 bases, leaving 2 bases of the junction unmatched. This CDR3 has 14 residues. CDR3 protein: CASSLTGSTDTQYF. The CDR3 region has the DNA TGTGCCAGCAGCCTGACAGGGAGCACAGATACGCAGTATTTT. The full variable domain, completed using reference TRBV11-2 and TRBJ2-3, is EAGVAQSPRYKIIEKRQSVAFWCNPISGHATLYWYQQILGQGPKLLIQFQNNGVVDDSQLPKDRFSAERLKGVDSTLKIQPAKLEDSAVYLCASSLTGSTDTQYFGPGTRLTVL.

The CDR3 loop is CASSSPAGTGGYEQYF. CDR3 DNA sequence: TGTGCCAGCAGCTCCCCAGCCGGGACAGGGGGCTACGAGCAGTACTTC. The V call is TRBV7-6, the J call TRBJ2-7, with 11 bases identical to TRBD1. The CDR3 is 16 amino acids. The V gene end was trimmed by 4 bases and the J gene end by 3 bases; junction bases not matched to a gene: 8. Germline V gene sequence: CDR1 SGHVS, CDR2 FNYEAQ.

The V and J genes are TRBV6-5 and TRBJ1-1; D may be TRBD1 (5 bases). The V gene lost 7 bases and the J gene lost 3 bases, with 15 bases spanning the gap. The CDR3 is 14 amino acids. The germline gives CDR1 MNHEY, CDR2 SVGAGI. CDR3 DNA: TGTGCCAGCACCACCCCCGGGGCCTACACTGAAGCTTTCTTT. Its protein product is CASTTPGAYTEAFF.

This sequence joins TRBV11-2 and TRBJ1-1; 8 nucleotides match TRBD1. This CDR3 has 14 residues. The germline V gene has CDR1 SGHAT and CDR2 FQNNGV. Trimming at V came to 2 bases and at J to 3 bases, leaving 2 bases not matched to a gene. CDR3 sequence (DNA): TGTGCCAGCAGCTTAACCAGGGGGCACACTGAAGCTTTCTTT. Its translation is CASSLTRGHTEAFF.

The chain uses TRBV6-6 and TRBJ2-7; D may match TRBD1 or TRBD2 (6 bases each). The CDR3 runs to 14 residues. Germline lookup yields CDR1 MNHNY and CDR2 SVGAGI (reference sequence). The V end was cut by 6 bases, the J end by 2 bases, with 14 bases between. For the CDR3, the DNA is TGTGCCAGCAGCCACCCCGGGGGCCCCTACGAGCAGTACTTC. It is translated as CASSHPGGPYEQYF.